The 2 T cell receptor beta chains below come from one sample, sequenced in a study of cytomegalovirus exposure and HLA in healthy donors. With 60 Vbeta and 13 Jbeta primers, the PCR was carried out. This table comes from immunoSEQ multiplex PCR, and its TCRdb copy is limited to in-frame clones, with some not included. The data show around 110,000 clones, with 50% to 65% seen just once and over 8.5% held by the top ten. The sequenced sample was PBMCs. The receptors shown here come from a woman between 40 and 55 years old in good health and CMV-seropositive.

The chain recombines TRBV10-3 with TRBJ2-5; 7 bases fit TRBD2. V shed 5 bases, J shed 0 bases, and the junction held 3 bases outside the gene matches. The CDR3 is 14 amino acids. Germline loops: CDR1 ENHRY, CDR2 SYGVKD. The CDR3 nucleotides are TGTGCCATCAGTAGCGGGAAGTACCAAGAGACCCAGTACTTC. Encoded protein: CAISSGKYQETQYF.

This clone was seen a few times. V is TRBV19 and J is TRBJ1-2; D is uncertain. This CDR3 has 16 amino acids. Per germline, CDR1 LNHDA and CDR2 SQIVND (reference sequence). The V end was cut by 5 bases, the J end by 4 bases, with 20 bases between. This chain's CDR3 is CASSVPRGILTYGYTF. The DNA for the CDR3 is TGTGCCAGTAGTGTTCCCCGCGGGATCCTTACCTATGGCTACACCTTC.